Shown below are 8 T cell receptor beta chains from a single sample sequenced in a study of OX40 agonist ivuxolimab in advanced cancers. Profiling relied on immunoSEQ multiplex PCR, and the TCRdb table lists in-frame clones only, not all of them. This sample carries 73,000 or so clones, about 82% of them seen once, and the ten largest clones take about 0.6%. This specimen was CD4+ or CD8+ T cells sorted from blood, taken in a trial of the OX40 agonist ivuxolimab. The receptors derive from an adult with an advanced solid tumor such as melanoma, head and neck, liver or kidney cancer.

The V and J genes are TRBV5-1 and TRBJ1-1, with no clear D. Germline V gives CDR1 SGHRS, CDR2 YFSETQ. The CDR3 runs 14 residues. V lost 1 base and J 0 bases, leaving 7 bases between the germline ends. The CDR3 loop reads CASSLTYMNTEAFF. CDR3 bases: TGCGCCAGCAGCTTGACATACATGAACACTGAAGCTTTCTTT.

This chain's CDR3 is CASSVRQRIDTQYF. CDR3 nucleotide sequence: TGTGCCAGCAGCGTACGGCAGAGAATAGATACGCAGTATTTT. This chain uses TRBV9 with TRBJ2-3; D unresolved. CDR1 is SGDLS and CDR2 is YYNGEE in the germline V gene. The CDR3 is 14 residues long. The V gene lost 1 base and the J gene lost 5 bases, with 11 bases spanning the gap.

The chain links TRBV7-9 to TRBJ1-6, with 8 bases aligning to TRBD1. The CDR3 loop spans 16 amino acids. J was trimmed by 10 bases and V by 4 bases; bases with no gene match: 12. Germline V gene data show CDR1 as SEHNR and CDR2 as FQNEAQ (reference sequence). The CDR3 protein is CASSSSGGAGGSPLHF. Written as DNA, the CDR3 is TGTGCCAGCAGCTCTAGCGGCGGGGCAGGGGGCTCACCCCTCCACTTT.

The J gene is TRBJ1-4, the V gene TRBV27; possibly TRBD1 for D (5 bases). V lost 6 bases to trimming and J lost 0 bases, with 14 bases between them. In germline, CDR1 is MNHEY, CDR2 SMNVEV (reference sequence). The CDR3 extends over 16 amino acids. CDR3 nucleotide sequence: TGTGCCAGCAGACAGTACACAGGCTCAACTAATGAAAAACTGTTTTTT. Its protein is CASRQYTGSTNEKLFF.

The rearrangement joins TRBV27 to TRBJ2-7; D unresolved. Germline CDR1 reads MNHEY; CDR2 reads SMNVEV (reference sequence). The CDR3 covers 14 residues. Trimming removed 3 bases at V and 0 bases at J, with 9 bases between. In DNA, the CDR3 is TGTGCCAGCAGTTTGAGCAGGTTCTCCTACGAGCAGTACTTC. Protein sequence: CASSLSRFSYEQYF.

J is TRBJ1-4 and V is TRBV5-1; 10 bases align to TRBD1. Per germline, CDR1 SGHRS and CDR2 YFSETQ. Trimming took 3 bases from V and 7 from J; bases not matched to a gene: 3. The CDR3 length is 14 residues. The CDR3 DNA reads as TGCGCCAGCAGCTCCGGGACAGGGGTTGAAAAACTGTTTTTT. Encoded protein: CASSSGTGVEKLFF.

This clone occurred a few times. The CDR3 region is CASRDGGSTDTQYF. CDR3 bases: TGTGCCAGCCGGGACGGGGGGAGCACAGATACGCAGTATTTT. The rearrangement links TRBV5-4 to TRBJ2-3, with 7 bases fitting TRBD2. This CDR3 has 14 residues. Trimming at V came to 7 bases and at J to 0 bases, leaving 5 bases not matched to a gene. Germline V gives CDR1 SGHNT, CDR2 YYREEE (reference sequence).

V is TRBV10-2 and J is TRBJ2-3; 8 bases align to TRBD2. After removal of 3 bases from V and 9 bases from J, the junction contained 11 bases not matched to a gene. This CDR3 has 15 amino acids. Germline V gene data show CDR1 as WSHSY and CDR2 as SAAADI. For the CDR3, the DNA is TGCGCCAGCAGTGAATCGGCGGGGGGCCTTGGGACGCAGTATTTT. It codes for CASSESAGGLGTQYF.